This T cell receptor (beta chain) was sequenced during a study of blood T cell repertoires in COVID-19. Looking at the study overall: Donors in the United States, Italy and Spain gave samples during acute or convalescent COVID-19. Nucleic acid was either cDNA or gDNA, and it came from T cells, B-cell-depleted T cells, or PBMCs.

A few counts support this clone. In the study's own analysis: Amplified reference gene primers provided the basis for estimating nucleated cell counts. Sequencing was performed with immunoSEQ multiplex PCR; in TCRdb, only in-frame clones are kept and a portion is missing. The V and J calls and clone size were taken over from that table, and D and trimming were inferred from the DNA. The sample holds hundreds of thousands of clones, 80% to 90% seen once. The receptor's source is a man of 80 years or more with acute or convalescent COVID-19. Sequenced input: peripheral blood.

CDR3 amino acids: CASSRQNVNYEQYF. The CDR3, as DNA: TGCGCCAGCTCTCGACAGAATGTAAACTACGAGCAGTACTTC. J is TRBJ2-7 and V is TRBV23-1; D is possibly TRBD1 (5 bases). TRBV23-1 is given ORF status, its function remaining uncertain. The CDR3 covers 14 residues. V lost 8 bases, J lost 3 bases, and 17 bases lay in between.